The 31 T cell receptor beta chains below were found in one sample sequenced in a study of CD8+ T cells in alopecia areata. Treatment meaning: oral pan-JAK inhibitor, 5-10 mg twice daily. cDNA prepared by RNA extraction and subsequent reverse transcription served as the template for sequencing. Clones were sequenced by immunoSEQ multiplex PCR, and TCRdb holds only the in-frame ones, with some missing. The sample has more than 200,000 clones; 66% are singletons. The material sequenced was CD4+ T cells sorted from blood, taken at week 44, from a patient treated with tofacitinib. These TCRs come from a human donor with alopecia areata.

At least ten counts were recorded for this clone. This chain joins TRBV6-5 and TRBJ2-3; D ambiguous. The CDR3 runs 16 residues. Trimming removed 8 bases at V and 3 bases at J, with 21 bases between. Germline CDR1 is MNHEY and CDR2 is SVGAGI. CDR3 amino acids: CASCCPAGLRTDTQYF. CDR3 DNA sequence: TGTGCCAGCTGTTGCCCCGCTGGTCTTCGAACAGATACGCAGTATTTT.

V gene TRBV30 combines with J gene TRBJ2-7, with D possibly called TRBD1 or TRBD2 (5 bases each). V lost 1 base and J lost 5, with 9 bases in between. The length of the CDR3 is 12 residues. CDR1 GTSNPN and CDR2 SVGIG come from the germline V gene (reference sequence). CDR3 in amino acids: CAWSGLQDEQYF. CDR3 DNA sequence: TGTGCCTGGAGTGGACTACAGGACGAGCAGTACTTC.

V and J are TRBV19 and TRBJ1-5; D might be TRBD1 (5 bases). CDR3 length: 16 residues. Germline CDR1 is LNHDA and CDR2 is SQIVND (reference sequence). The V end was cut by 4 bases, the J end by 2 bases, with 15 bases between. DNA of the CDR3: TGTGCCAGTAGTAAGACAGCCGTCGGTGGCAATCAGCCCCAGCATTTT. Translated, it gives CASSKTAVGGNQPQHF.

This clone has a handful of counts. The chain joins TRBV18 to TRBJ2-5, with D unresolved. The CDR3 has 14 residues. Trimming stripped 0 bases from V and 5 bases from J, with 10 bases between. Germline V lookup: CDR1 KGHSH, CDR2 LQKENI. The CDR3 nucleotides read TGTGCCAGCTCACCACCGAGTGGTAGGGAGACCCAGTACTTC. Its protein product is CASSPPSGRETQYF.

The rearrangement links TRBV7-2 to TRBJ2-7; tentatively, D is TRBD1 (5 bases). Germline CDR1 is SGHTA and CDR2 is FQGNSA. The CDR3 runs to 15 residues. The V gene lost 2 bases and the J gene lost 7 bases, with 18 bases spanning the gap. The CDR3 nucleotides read TGTGCCAGCAGCTTAAGGCAGGGTCCTTCGATGGAGCAGTACTTC. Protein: CASSLRQGPSMEQYF.

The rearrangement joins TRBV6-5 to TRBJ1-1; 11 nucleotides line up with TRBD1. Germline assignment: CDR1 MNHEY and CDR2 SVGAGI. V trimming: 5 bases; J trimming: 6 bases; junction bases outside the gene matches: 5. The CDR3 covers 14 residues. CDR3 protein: CASSLDRGHPEAFF. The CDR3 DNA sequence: TGTGCCAGCAGTCTGGACAGGGGGCACCCTGAAGCTTTCTTT.

CDR3 sequence (DNA): TGTGCCAGCAGCCGTGGGGTGAACACTGAAGCTTTCTTT. Translation gives CASSRGVNTEAFF. The genes are TRBV7-2 and TRBJ1-1; no firm D call. The CDR3 has 13 amino acids. From germline, CDR1 is SGHTA and CDR2 FQGNSA. V was clipped by 5 bases and J by 0 bases, with 7 bases between them.

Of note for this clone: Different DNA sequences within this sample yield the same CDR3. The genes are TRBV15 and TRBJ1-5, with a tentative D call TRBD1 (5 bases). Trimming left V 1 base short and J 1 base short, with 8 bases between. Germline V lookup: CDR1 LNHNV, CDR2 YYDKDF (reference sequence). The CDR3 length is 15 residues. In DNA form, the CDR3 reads TGTGCCACCAGCAGAGGCGGGGGAAGCAATCAGCCCCAGCATTTT. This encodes CATSRGGGSNQPQHF.

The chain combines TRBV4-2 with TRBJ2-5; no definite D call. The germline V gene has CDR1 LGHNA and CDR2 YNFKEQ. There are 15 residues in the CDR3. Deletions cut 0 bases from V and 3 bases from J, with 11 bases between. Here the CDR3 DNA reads TGTGCCAGCAGCCAAGAACCGAGTGGGGAAGAGACCCAGTACTTC. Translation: CASSQEPSGEETQYF.

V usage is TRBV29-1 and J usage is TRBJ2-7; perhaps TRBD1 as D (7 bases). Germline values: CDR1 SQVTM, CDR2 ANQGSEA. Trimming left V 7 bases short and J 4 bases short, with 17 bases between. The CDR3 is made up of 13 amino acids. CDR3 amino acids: CSAGGGPSYEQYF. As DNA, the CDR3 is TGCAGCGCAGGAGGGGGCCCTTCTTACGAGCAGTACTTC.

This CDR3 is CSVEDLQVWGNNEQFF. Here the CDR3 DNA reads TGCAGCGTTGAAGATCTTCAGGTCTGGGGAAACAATGAGCAGTTCTTC. The V and J genes are TRBV29-1 and TRBJ2-1; D is unresolved. Germline V lookup: CDR1 SQVTM, CDR2 ANQGSEA. There are 16 residues in the CDR3. V was shortened by 0 bases and J by 5 bases, with 17 bases between the two germline ends.

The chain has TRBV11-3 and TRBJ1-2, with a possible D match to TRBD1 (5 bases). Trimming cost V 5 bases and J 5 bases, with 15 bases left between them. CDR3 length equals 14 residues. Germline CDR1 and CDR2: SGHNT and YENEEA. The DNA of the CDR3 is TGTGCCAGCAGCCCCCGGGTAGGGGCGTATGGCTACACCTTC. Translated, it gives CASSPRVGAYGYTF.

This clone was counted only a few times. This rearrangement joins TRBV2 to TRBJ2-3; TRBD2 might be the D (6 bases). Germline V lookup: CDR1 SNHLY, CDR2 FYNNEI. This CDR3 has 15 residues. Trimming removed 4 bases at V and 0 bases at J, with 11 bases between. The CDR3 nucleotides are TGTGCCAGCAGTGCAACGGGGGTGAGCACAGATACGCAGTATTTT. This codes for CASSATGVSTDTQYF.

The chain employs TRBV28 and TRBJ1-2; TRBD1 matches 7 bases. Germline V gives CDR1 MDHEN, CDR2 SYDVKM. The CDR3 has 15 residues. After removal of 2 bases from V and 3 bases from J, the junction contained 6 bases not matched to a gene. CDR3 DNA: TGTGCCAGCAGTTTACTTACAGGGGACTACTATGGCTACACCTTC. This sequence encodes CASSLLTGDYYGYTF.

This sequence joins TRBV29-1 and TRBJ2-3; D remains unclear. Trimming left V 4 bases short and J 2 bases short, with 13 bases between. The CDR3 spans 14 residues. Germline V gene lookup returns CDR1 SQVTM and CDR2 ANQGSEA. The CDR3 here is CSVVSGGVTDTQYF. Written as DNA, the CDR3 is TGCAGCGTTGTCTCTGGCGGTGTCACAGATACGCAGTATTTT.

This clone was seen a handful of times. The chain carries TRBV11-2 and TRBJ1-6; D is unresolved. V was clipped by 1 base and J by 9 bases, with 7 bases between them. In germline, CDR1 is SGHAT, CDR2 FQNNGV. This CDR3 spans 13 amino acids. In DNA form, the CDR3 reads TGTGCCAGCAGCTTAGTCAAGAGTTCACCCCTCCACTTT. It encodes CASSLVKSSPLHF.

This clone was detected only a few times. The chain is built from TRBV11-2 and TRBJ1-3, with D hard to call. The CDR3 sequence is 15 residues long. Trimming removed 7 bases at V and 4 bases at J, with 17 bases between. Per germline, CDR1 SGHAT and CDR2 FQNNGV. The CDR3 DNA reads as TGTGCCAGCACCGATGGGTTGGACTCGGGAAACACCATATATTTT. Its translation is CASTDGLDSGNTIYF.

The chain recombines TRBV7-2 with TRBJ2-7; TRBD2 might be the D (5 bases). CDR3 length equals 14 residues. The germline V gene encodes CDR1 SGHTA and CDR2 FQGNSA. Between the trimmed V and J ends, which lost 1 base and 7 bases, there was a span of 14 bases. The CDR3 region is CASSLVLGAGEQYF. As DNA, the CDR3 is TGTGCCAGCAGCTTAGTACTAGGCGCAGGAGAGCAGTACTTC. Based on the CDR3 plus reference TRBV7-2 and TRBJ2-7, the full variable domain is GAGVSQSPSNKVTEKGKDVELRCDPISGHTALYWYRQSLGQGLEFLIYFQGNSAPDKSGLPSDRFSAERTGGSVSTLTIQRTQQEDSAVYLCASSLVLGAGEQYFGPGTRLTVT.

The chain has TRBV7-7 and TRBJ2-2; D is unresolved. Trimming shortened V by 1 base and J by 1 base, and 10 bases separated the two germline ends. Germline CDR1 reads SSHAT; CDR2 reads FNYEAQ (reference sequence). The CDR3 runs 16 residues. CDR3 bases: TGTGCCAGCAGCTTAGGGCGGACGGTGAACACCGGGGAGCTGTTTTTT. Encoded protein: CASSLGRTVNTGELFF.

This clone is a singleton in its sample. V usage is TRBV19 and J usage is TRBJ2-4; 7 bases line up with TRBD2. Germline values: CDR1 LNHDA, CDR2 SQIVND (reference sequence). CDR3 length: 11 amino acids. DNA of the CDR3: TGTGCGAGCGGGGCAGGGAACATTCAGTACTTC. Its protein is CASGAGNIQYF.

Written as DNA, the CDR3 is TGTGCCAGCAGCTTGATGGCGTCAAGCGGCTACAATGAGCAGTTCTTC. This encodes CASSLMASSGYNEQFF. The chain has TRBV5-6 and TRBJ2-1; D is possibly TRBD2 (5 bases). The V gene's germline CDR1 is SGHDT and CDR2 YYEEEE. This CDR3 contains 16 residues. The ends were cut back, 1 base at V and 3 bases at J, with 14 bases in the middle. Complete variable domain (other parts from reference TRBV5-6 and TRBJ2-1): DAGVTQSPTHLIKTRGQQVTLRCSPKSGHDTVSWYQQALGQGPQFIFQYYEEEERQRGNFPDRFSGHQFPNYSSELNVNALLLGDSALYLCASSLMASSGYNEQFFGPGTRLTVL.

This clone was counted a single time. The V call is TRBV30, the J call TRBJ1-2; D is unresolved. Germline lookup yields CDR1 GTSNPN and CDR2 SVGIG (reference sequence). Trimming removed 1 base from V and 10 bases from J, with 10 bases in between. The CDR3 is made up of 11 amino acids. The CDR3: CAWSEVTHYTF. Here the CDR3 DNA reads TGTGCCTGGAGTGAGGTCACTCACTACACCTTC.

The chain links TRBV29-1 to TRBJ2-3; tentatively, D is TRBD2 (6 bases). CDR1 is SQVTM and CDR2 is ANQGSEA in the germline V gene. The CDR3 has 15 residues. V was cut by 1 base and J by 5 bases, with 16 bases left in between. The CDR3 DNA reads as TGCAGCGTTGAAGTAGAGGGGAGGAGGGTAGATACGCAGTATTTT. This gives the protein CSVEVEGRRVDTQYF.

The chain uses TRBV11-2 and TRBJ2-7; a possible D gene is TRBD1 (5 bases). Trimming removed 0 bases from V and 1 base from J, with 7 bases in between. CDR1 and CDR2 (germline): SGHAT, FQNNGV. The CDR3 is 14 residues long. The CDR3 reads CASSLEGASYEQYF. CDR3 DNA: TGTGCCAGCAGCTTAGAAGGGGCTTCCTACGAGCAGTACTTC.

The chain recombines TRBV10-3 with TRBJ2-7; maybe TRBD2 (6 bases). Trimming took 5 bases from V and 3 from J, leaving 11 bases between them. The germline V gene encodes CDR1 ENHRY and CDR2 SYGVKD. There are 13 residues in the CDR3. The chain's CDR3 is CAISTDGGYEQYF. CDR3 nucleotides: TGTGCCATCAGTACCGACGGGGGCTACGAGCAGTACTTC.

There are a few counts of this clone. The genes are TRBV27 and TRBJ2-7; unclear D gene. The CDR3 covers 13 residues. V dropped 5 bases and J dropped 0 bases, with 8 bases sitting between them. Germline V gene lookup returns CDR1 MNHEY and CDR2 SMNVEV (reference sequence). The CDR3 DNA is TGTGCCAGCAGTCAGACCCGCTCCTACGAGCAGTACTTC. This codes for CASSQTRSYEQYF.

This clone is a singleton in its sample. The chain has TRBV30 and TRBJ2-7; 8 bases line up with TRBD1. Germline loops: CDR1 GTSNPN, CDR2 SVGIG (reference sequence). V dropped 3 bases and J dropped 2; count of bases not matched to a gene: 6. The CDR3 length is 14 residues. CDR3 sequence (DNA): TGTGCCTGGAGGGGGACAGGACTACCCTACGAGCAGTACTTC. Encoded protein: CAWRGTGLPYEQYF.

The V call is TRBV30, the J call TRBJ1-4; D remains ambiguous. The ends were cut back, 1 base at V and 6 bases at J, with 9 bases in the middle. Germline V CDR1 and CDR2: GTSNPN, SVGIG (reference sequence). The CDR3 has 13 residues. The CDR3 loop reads CAWSEGIDEKLFF. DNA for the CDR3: TGTGCCTGGAGTGAGGGAATTGATGAAAAACTGTTTTTT. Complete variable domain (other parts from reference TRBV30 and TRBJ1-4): SQTIHQWPATLVQPVGSPLSLECTVEGTSNPNLYWYRQAAGRGLQLLFYSVGIGQISSEVPQNLSASRPQDRQFILSSKKLLLSDSGFYLCAWSEGIDEKLFFGSGTQLSVL.

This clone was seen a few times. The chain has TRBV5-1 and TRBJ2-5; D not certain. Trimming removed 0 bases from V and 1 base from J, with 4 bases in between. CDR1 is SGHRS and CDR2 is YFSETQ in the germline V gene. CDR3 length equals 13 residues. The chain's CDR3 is CASSLVSQETQYF. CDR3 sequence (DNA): TGCGCCAGCAGCTTGGTCAGCCAAGAGACCCAGTACTTC.

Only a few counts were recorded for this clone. CDR3 DNA: TGCAGCGTTGTAAACTTGGGTGAGCAGTTCTTC. This translates into CSVVNLGEQFF. The J gene is TRBJ2-1, the V gene TRBV29-1; D call uncertain. V lost 4 bases and J lost 9, with 10 bases in between. This CDR3 contains 11 residues. CDR1 is SQVTM and CDR2 is ANQGSEA in the germline V gene.

This CDR3 reads CASGLKETQYF. The CDR3 DNA sequence: TGTGCTAGTGGTTTGAAAGAGACCCAGTACTTC. V usage is TRBV12-5 and J usage is TRBJ2-5; D is undetermined. Germline CDR1 reads LGHNT; CDR2 reads FRNRAP. The V gene lost 2 bases and the J gene lost 3 bases, with 1 base spanning the gap. CDR3 size: 11 residues.